This T cell receptor (beta chain) was sequenced in a study of technical replicates of blood from several donors. V was clipped by 5 bases and J by 0 bases; unmatched bases: 16. The CDR3 totals 19 residues. In germline, CDR1 is MNHEY, CDR2 SMNVEV (reference sequence). The assay was immunoSEQ multiplex PCR, and TCRdb's table has in-frame clones only and misses some. In the table there are 83,000 or so clones, just over 90% of which are singletons. The material sequenced was T cells isolated from PBMCs. The source is a human donor in good health. The chain joins TRBV27 to TRBJ2-7, with 10 bases that match TRBD2. The CDR3 region is CASSALGLANDKNSYEQYF. Written as DNA, the CDR3 is TGTGCCAGCAGTGCCCTGGGACTAGCGAACGATAAAAACTCCTACGAGCAGTACTTC.